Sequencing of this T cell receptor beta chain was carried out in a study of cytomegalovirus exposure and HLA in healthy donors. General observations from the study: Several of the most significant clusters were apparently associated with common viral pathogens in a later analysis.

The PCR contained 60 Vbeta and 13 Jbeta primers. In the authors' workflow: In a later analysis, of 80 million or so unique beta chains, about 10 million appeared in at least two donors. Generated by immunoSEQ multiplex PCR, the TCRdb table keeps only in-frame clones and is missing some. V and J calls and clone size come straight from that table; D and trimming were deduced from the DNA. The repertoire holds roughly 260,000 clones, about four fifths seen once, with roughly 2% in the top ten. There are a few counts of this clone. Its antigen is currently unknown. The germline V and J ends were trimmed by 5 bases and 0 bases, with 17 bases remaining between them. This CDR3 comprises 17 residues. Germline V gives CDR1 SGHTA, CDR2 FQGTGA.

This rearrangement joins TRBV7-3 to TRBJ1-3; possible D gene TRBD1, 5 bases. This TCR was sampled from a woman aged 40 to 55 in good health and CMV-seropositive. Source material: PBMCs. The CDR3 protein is CASSDSTDSSSGNTIYF. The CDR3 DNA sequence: TGTGCCAGCAGCGATTCAACCGACAGTAGCTCTGGAAACACCATATATTTT.